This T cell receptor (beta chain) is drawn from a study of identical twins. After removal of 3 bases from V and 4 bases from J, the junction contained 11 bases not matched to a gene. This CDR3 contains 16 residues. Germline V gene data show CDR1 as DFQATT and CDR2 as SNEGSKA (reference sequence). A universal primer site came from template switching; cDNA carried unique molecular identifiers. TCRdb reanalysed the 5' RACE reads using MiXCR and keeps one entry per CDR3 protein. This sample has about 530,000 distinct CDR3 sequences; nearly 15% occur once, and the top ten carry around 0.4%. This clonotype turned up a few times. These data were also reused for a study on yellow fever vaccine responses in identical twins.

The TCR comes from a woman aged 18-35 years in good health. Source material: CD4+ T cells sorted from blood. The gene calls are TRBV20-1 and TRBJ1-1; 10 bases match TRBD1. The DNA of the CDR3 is TGCAGTGCTAGGTTGATGGGAGGACAGGGGGTCACTGAAGCTTTCTTT. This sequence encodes CSARLMGGQGVTEAFF.